This T cell receptor (beta chain) was sequenced for a study of lymphopenia after photon versus proton radiotherapy. Study-level points and caveats: Better survival with proton therapy was suggested as possible, not demonstrated. Oligoclonal CD8+ Temra expansion after nadir drove photon patients' diversity drop. Proton therapy kept repertoires fairly stable, unlike photons, which gained effector/memory cells. Larger post-nadir TCR diversity loss correlated inversely with survival in deceased patients.

The CDR3 runs to 14 residues. V was clipped by 8 bases and J by 0 bases, with 11 bases between them. Germline CDR1 reads KGHSY; CDR2 reads FQNENV. Concerning this clone: Its antigen is as yet unknown.

Here immunoSEQ multiplex PCR was the method, and the copy in TCRdb shows in-frame clones only, minus some. The sample includes under 80,000 clones, more than 75% of them seen just once. The chain links TRBV16 to TRBJ1-5; D is unclear. This TCR derives from a man aged 35-49 years with gastric cancer. Material: peripheral blood, obtained from a patient treated with photon-based radiotherapy. Written as DNA, the CDR3 is TGTGCCAGCGGATCGGGTCCTAGCAATCAGCCCCAGCATTTT. Translated: CASGSGPSNQPQHF.